This T cell receptor beta chain appears in the sequencing data of a study of beta chain features in type 1 diabetes. Overall study results and limits: At VDJ recombination sites, type 1 diabetes patients had fewer insertions and more deleted nucleotides.

Comments on this clone: The antigen remains undetermined.

Each sorted population was over 95% pure. The V gene end was trimmed by 3 bases and the J gene end by 5 bases; junction bases not matched to a gene: 1. Germline V CDR1 and CDR2: SGHTA, FQGNSA. CDR3 length: 13 amino acids. Isolated RNA was reverse transcribed in full, so expressed TCRB transcripts were sequenced. The table came from immunoSEQ multiplex PCR; TCRdb's copy has only in-frame clones and leaves some out. Of under 250,000 clones in the sample, about a tenth were seen once. Sequencing was done on a sample of central memory CD4+ T cells from blood. This chain connects TRBV7-2 to TRBJ2-4, with 7 nucleotides matching TRBD2. This sequence was found in a man aged 18 to 35 in good health. CDR3 DNA: TGTGCCAGCAGCTTGGCGGGAGAAAACATTCAGTACTTC. This encodes CASSLAGENIQYF.